This entry lists 30 T cell receptor beta chains sequenced from one sample in a study of CD4+ T cells in melanoma. Sequencing was performed with immunoSEQ multiplex PCR; in TCRdb, only in-frame clones are kept and a portion is missing. Among about 21,000 clones listed, around 80% were seen once. The sample comprised cells from a culture (not recorded whether cultured in vitro). The receptor source for this set is a human donor with melanoma.

The chain is built from TRBV7-2 and TRBJ1-2; D is undetermined. This CDR3 contains 16 residues. The V end lost 5 bases, the J end lost 3 bases, and 19 bases lay between the germline ends. Germline CDR1 and CDR2: SGHTA and FQGNSA. CDR3 amino acids: CASSLGSSGGYYGYTF. The CDR3 DNA is TGTGCCAGCAGCCTAGGGTCATCGGGTGGCTACTATGGCTACACCTTC. Together with reference TRBV7-2 and TRBJ1-2, the CDR3 gives the full variable domain: GAGVSQSPSNKVTEKGKDVELRCDPISGHTALYWYRQSLGQGLEFLIYFQGNSAPDKSGLPSDRFSAERTGGSVSTLTIQRTQQEDSAVYLCASSLGSSGGYYGYTFGSGTRLTVV.

This clone appeared a few times. The chain joins TRBV4-1 to TRBJ1-5, with D possibly TRBD1 on 6 matching bases. CDR1 MGHRA and CDR2 YSYEKL come from the germline V gene. The CDR3 covers 17 residues. V was shortened by 2 bases and J by 2 bases, with 16 bases between the two germline ends. In DNA form, the CDR3 reads TGCGCCAGCAGCCAACAATGGGGGGGCTCAGGCAATCAGCCCCAGCATTTT. This translates into CASSQQWGGSGNQPQHF.

The V and J genes are TRBV28 and TRBJ2-7, with D hard to call. The CDR3 spans 14 residues. CDR1 and CDR2 (germline): MDHEN, SYDVKM. Trimming stripped 2 bases from V and 2 bases from J, with 10 bases between. CDR3 loop: CASSLAQAPYEQYF. CDR3 DNA sequence: TGTGCCAGCAGTTTAGCGCAGGCACCCTACGAGCAGTACTTC.

The V gene is TRBV28, the J gene TRBJ2-7, with 7 bases matching TRBD1. V shed 5 bases, J shed 2 bases, and the junction held 12 bases outside the gene matches. Germline V gene data show CDR1 as MDHEN and CDR2 as SYDVKM. The CDR3 is made up of 16 amino acids. Written as DNA, the CDR3 is TGTGCCAGCAGTCCCCAGGGACAGCCTTTCACCTACGAGCAGTACTTC. Residues: CASSPQGQPFTYEQYF.

The V call is TRBV19, the J call TRBJ2-7, with 8 bases identical to TRBD2. The CDR3 is 14 residues long. CDR1 is LNHDA and CDR2 is SQIVND in the germline V gene (reference sequence). After removal of 9 bases from V and 0 bases from J, the junction contained 7 bases not matched to a gene. The CDR3 nucleotides read TGTGCCAGCGCGCGGGGGGCCGACTCCTACGAGCAGTACTTC. Translating it yields CASARGADSYEQYF.

The CDR3: CASQGTIPEETQYF. The CDR3, as DNA: TGTGCCAGCCAAGGGACTATTCCAGAAGAGACCCAGTACTTC. The chain is built from TRBV2 and TRBJ2-5, with 7 bases aligning to TRBD2. The germline gives CDR1 SNHLY, CDR2 FYNNEI. The CDR3 spans 14 residues. The V and J ends lost 8 bases and 3 bases, in that order; junction bases with no gene match: 9.

The rearrangement joins TRBV29-1 to TRBJ1-2, with 7 bases fitting TRBD1. CDR1 is SQVTM, CDR2 ANQGSEA, per germline. Unmatched junction bases numbered 6, after V lost 3 bases and J lost 5 bases. The CDR3 has 13 amino acids. In nucleotides, the CDR3 is TGCAGCGTTGAGAGGGGGCTCGGGTATGGCTACACCTTC. It is translated as CSVERGLGYGYTF.

This chain uses TRBV5-1 with TRBJ2-5, with unresolved D. Germline V gene sequence: CDR1 SGHRS, CDR2 YFSETQ. The CDR3 totals 14 residues. V gave up 2 bases and J gave up 5 bases, with 13 bases separating them. CDR3 sequence (DNA): TGCGCCAGCAGCTTTTATCAGCCTTGGGAGACCCAGTACTTC. Its translation is CASSFYQPWETQYF.

V is TRBV5-8 and J is TRBJ2-1; 7 bases fit TRBD2. The germline V gene has CDR1 SGHTS and CDR2 YDEGEE. V lost 6 bases, J lost 5 bases, and 8 bases stayed unmatched. This CDR3 contains 14 residues. For the CDR3, the DNA is TGTGCCAGCACCGGATGGGGGGGGGACAATGAGCAGTTCTTC. It codes for CASTGWGGDNEQFF.

The chain links TRBV7-9 to TRBJ1-6; TRBD1 aligns across 9 bases. Germline trimming cut 3 bases from V and 7 bases from J; bases unmatched to any gene: 7. The germline V gene encodes CDR1 SEHNR and CDR2 FQNEAQ (reference sequence). This CDR3 is built from 16 residues. The CDR3 coding sequence is TGTGCCAGCAGCTTCATCAGGGGGACAGGGAATTCACCCCTCCACTTT. Translation gives CASSFIRGTGNSPLHF.

This sequence joins TRBV9 and TRBJ2-3, with D unresolved. Germline CDR1 reads SGDLS; CDR2 reads YYNGEE. The V end lost 3 bases, the J end lost 4 bases, and 12 bases lay between the germline ends. This CDR3 spans 14 amino acids. For the CDR3, the DNA is TGTGCCAGCAGCGCAACGTCAACATCAGATACGCAGTATTTT. Protein: CASSATSTSDTQYF.

This chain joins TRBV6-1 and TRBJ1-6, with 8 bases aligning to TRBD1. The CDR3 sequence is 15 residues long. With V trimmed by 3 bases and J by 9 bases, 7 bases remained unmatched. Germline CDR1 MNHNS, CDR2 SASEGT. CDR3 sequence (DNA): TGTGCCAGCAGTGATCAGGACAGGGCGGTTTCACCCCTCCACTTT. Its protein product is CASSDQDRAVSPLHF.

DNA for the CDR3: TGTGCCAGCAGGAGGACTAGCGGGGGGCCTGAAAACATTCAGTACTTC. Translated: CASRRTSGGPENIQYF. The chain couples TRBV5-5 to TRBJ2-4; 14 bases match TRBD2. Germline V gene lookup returns CDR1 SGHKS and CDR2 YYEKEE (reference sequence). Unmatched junction bases numbered 6, after V lost 5 bases and J lost 5 bases. This CDR3 has 16 amino acids.

The chain recombines TRBV18 with TRBJ1-1; possible D gene TRBD1, 5 bases. The CDR3 contains 13 residues. CDR1 is KGHSH and CDR2 is LQKENI in the germline V gene. Trimming removed 3 bases at V and 1 base at J, with 6 bases between. CDR3 nucleotides: TGTGCCAGCTCACCTGGGACGAACACTGAAGCTTTCTTT. Its protein product is CASSPGTNTEAFF.

The J gene is TRBJ1-1, the V gene TRBV30; D uncertain. The germline V and J ends were trimmed by 1 base and 8 bases, with 17 bases remaining between them. CDR3 length: 14 amino acids. The germline CDR1 and CDR2 sequences are GTSNPN and SVGIG (reference sequence). The CDR3 sequence: CAWSGHYTAQEAFF. CDR3 coding DNA: TGTGCCTGGAGTGGCCACTACACGGCCCAAGAAGCTTTCTTT.

V gene TRBV30 combines with J gene TRBJ1-2; maybe TRBD1 (5 bases). Between the trimmed V and J ends, which lost 0 bases and 7 bases, there was a span of 9 bases. Germline V gives CDR1 GTSNPN, CDR2 SVGIG (reference sequence). CDR3 length: 12 amino acids. CDR3 in amino acids: CAWSVLGGGYTF. CDR3 nucleotides: TGTGCCTGGAGTGTATTGGGGGGTGGCTACACCTTC.

V usage is TRBV30 and J usage is TRBJ1-6; TRBD1 agrees at 7 bases. V lost 3 bases, J lost 5 bases, and 4 bases stayed unmatched. The CDR3 consists of 14 residues. CDR1 GTSNPN and CDR2 SVGIG come from the germline V gene (reference sequence). The CDR3 loop reads CAWRGDSDNSPLHF. DNA of the CDR3: TGTGCCTGGAGGGGGGACAGTGATAATTCACCCCTCCACTTT.

This clone came up once. This sequence joins TRBV5-4 and TRBJ2-1, with a tentative D call TRBD2 (6 bases). CDR3 length: 13 residues. The germline V and J ends were trimmed by 4 bases and 4 bases, with 9 bases remaining between them. The V gene's germline CDR1 is SGHNT and CDR2 YYREEE (reference sequence). The CDR3 bases are TGTGCCAGCAGCCCGGGACTTTACAATGAGCAGTTCTTC. Translation: CASSPGLYNEQFF.

This clone was seen more than once but under ten times. CDR3 in DNA: TGTGCCAGCAGTTTCTCATCCAGGCCTGAGGCCCTCCACTTT. Residues: CASSFSSRPEALHF. V gene TRBV28 combines with J gene TRBJ1-6; D call uncertain. The germline V and J ends were trimmed by 3 bases and 14 bases, with 17 bases remaining between them. The germline CDR1 and CDR2 sequences are MDHEN and SYDVKM. This CDR3 has 14 residues.

The V gene is TRBV18, the J gene TRBJ1-1; a possible D gene is TRBD1 (6 bases). With 3 bases removed from V and 1 base from J, the gap between germline ends came to 9 bases. There are 14 residues in the CDR3. Germline V CDR1 and CDR2: KGHSH, LQKENI. The CDR3 DNA follows: TGTGCCAGCTCACCTAAGGGACAGAACACTGAAGCTTTCTTT. It encodes CASSPKGQNTEAFF.

The chain couples TRBV20-1 to TRBJ1-2, with no clear D. Looked up from germline, CDR1 is DFQATT and CDR2 is SNEGSKA (reference sequence). V was cut by 4 bases and J by 5 bases, with 8 bases left in between. CDR3 length: 11 residues. The CDR3 sequence: CSATSPYGYTF. The CDR3 bases are TGCAGTGCTACCAGCCCTTATGGCTACACCTTC.

The chain has TRBV7-2 and TRBJ2-1; D possibly uses TRBD1 or TRBD2 (7 bases each). The CDR3 consists of 14 residues. Trimming cost V 4 bases and J 7 bases, with 14 bases left between them. Germline CDR1 reads SGHTA; CDR2 reads FQGNSA. CDR3 in amino acids: CASSSRQGGNEQFF. The CDR3 DNA is TGTGCCAGCAGCTCCAGACAGGGAGGGAATGAGCAGTTCTTC.

This chain links TRBV27 with TRBJ2-7; possibly TRBD1 for D (6 bases). The V and J ends lost 2 bases and 1 base respectively, with 9 bases between them. CDR3 length: 14 amino acids. Germline lookup yields CDR1 MNHEY and CDR2 SMNVEV (reference sequence). CDR3 sequence reads: CASSLNGQSYEQYF. The CDR3 nucleotides are TGTGCCAGCAGTTTAAATGGACAGTCCTACGAGCAGTACTTC.

The genes are TRBV25-1 and TRBJ1-2, with 9 bases identical to TRBD1. Per the germline V gene, CDR1 is MGHDK and CDR2 is SYGVNS. Trimming cost V 1 base and J 2 bases; bases outside gene matches: 5. The CDR3 spans 16 residues. DNA of the CDR3: TGTGCCAGCAGTGAATCGGGGACAGGGAGGAACTATGGCTACACCTTC. As protein: CASSESGTGRNYGYTF.

V gene TRBV2 combines with J gene TRBJ2-5; 11 nucleotides align to TRBD2. Germline values: CDR1 SNHLY, CDR2 FYNNEI. Germline trimming cut 4 bases from V and 3 bases from J; bases unmatched to any gene: 4. This CDR3 is 15 amino acids long. CDR3 sequence: CASSGVAGGKETQYF. The CDR3 nucleotides are TGTGCCAGCAGTGGAGTAGCGGGGGGGAAAGAGACCCAGTACTTC.

This clone occurred a few times. The gene calls are TRBV5-1 and TRBJ2-7; D may match TRBD1 or TRBD2 (5 bases each). The V gene's germline CDR1 is SGHRS and CDR2 YFSETQ. Between the trimmed V and J ends, which lost 0 bases and 3 bases, there was a span of 10 bases. There are 14 residues in the CDR3. CDR3 DNA sequence: TGCGCCAGCAGCTTGGGGGGCGCGGGCTACGAGCAGTACTTC. This translates into CASSLGGAGYEQYF. Filled out from reference TRBV5-1 and TRBJ2-7, the complete variable domain reads KAGVTQTPRYLIKTRGQQVTLSCSPISGHRSVSWYQQTPGQGLQFLFEYFSETQRNKGNFPGRFSGRQFSNSRSEMNVSTLELGDSALYLCASSLGGAGYEQYFGPGTRLTVT.

This rearrangement joins TRBV7-3 to TRBJ1-4; weak D call: TRBD1 (6 bases). This CDR3 contains 15 residues. The germline V gene has CDR1 SGHTA and CDR2 FQGTGA. V was clipped by 5 bases and J by 0 bases, with 10 bases between them. CDR3 amino acids: CASSEQGTTNEKLFF. CDR3 DNA sequence: TGTGCCAGCAGCGAACAGGGTACAACTAATGAAAAACTGTTTTTT.

This rearrangement joins TRBV6-1 to TRBJ2-1; 9 bases agree with TRBD1. With 3 bases clipped from V and 5 bases from J, the junction kept 5 bases outside the gene matches. CDR1 and CDR2 from the germline V gene are MNHNS and SASEGT. The CDR3 contains 15 residues. CDR3 region: CASSEGTGINNEQFF. The CDR3 bases are TGTGCCAGCAGTGAGGGGACAGGGATCAACAATGAGCAGTTCTTC.

V and J are TRBV5-5 and TRBJ2-3; D gene uncertain. V was trimmed by 4 bases and J by 3 bases, leaving 6 bases between them. The CDR3 runs to 12 residues. CDR1 is SGHKS and CDR2 is YYEKEE in the germline V gene (reference sequence). Here the CDR3 reads CASSAYTDTQYF. CDR3 DNA sequence: TGTGCCAGCAGCGCCTATACAGATACGCAGTATTTT. Looking up the rest from reference TRBV5-5 and TRBJ2-3 gives the full variable domain: DAGVTQSPTHLIKTRGQQVTLRCSPISGHKSVSWYQQVLGQGPQFIFQYYEKEERGRGNFPDRFSARQFPNYSSELNVNALLLGDSALYLCASSAYTDTQYFGPGTRLTVL.

V usage is TRBV7-9 and J usage is TRBJ1-3; TRBD1 matches 8 bases. This CDR3 region has 16 residues. CDR1 is SEHNR, CDR2 FQNEAQ, per germline (reference sequence). Germline trimming cut 5 bases from V and 7 bases from J; bases unmatched to any gene: 13. The CDR3 is CASSRTDRGGRNTIYF. CDR3 DNA: TGTGCCAGCAGCCGCACCGACAGGGGTGGAAGGAACACCATATATTTT.